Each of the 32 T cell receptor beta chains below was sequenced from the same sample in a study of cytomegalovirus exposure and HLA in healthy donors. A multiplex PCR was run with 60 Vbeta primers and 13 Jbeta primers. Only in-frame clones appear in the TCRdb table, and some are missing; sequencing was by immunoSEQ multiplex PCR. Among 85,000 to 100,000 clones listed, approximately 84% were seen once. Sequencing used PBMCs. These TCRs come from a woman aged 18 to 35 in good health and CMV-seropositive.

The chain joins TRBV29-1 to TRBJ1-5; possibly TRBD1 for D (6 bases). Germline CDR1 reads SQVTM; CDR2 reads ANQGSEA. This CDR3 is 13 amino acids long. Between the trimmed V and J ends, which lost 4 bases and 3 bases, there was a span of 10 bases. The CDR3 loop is CSVGTEYNQPQHF. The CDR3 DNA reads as TGCAGCGTTGGGACAGAGTACAATCAGCCCCAGCATTTT.

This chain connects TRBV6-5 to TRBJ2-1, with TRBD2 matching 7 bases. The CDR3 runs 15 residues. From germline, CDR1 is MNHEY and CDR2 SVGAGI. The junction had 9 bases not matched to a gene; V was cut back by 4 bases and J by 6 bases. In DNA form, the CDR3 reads TGTGCCAGCAGTTCCCGGGACTACCCGGGCAATGAGCAGTTCTTC. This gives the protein CASSSRDYPGNEQFF.

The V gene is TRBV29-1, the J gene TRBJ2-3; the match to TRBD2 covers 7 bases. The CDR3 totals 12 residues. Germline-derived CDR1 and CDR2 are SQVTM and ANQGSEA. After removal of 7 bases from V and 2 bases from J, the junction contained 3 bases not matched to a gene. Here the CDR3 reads CSGKRDTDTQYF. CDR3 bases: TGCAGCGGCAAGCGGGACACAGATACGCAGTATTTT.

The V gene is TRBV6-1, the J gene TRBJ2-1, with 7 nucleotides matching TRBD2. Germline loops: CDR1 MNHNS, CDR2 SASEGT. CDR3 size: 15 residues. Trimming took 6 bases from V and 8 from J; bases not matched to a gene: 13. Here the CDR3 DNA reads TGTGCCAGCAGAGGAAGCGGGGAGGGCTATGATGAGCAGTTCTTC. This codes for CASRGSGEGYDEQFF.

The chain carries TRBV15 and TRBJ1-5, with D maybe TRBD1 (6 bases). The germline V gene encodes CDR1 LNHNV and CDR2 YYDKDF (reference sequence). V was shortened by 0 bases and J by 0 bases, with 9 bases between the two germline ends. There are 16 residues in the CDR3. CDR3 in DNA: TGTGCCACCAGCAGAGAAAGGGGGTATAGCAATCAGCCCCAGCATTTT. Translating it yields CATSRERGYSNQPQHF.

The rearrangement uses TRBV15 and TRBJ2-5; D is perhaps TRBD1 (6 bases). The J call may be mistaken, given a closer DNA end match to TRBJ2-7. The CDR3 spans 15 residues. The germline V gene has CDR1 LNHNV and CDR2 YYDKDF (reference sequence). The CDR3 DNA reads TGTGCCACCAGCAGATCGTCGGACAGCTCCTACGAGCAGTACTTC. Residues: CATSRSSDSSYEQYF.

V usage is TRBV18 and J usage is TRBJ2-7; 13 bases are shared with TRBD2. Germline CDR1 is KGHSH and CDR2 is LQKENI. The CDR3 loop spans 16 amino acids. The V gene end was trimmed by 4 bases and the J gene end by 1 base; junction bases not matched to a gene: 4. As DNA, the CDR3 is TGTGCCAGCTCACGACTAGCGGGAGGCGGTTCCTACGAGCAGTACTTC. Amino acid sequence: CASSRLAGGGSYEQYF.

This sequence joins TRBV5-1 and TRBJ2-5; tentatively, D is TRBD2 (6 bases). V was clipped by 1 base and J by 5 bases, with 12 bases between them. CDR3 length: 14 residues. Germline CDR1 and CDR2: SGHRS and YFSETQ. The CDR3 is CASSLKLAGETQYF. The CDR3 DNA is TGCGCCAGCAGCTTGAAACTAGCAGGCGAGACCCAGTACTTC.

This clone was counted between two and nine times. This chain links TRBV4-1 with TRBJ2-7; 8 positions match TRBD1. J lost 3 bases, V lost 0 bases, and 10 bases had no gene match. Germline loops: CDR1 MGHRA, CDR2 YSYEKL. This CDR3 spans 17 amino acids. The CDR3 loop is CASSQDGGRGLYYEQYF. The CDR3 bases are TGCGCCAGCAGCCAAGATGGGGGCAGGGGGCTATACTACGAGCAGTACTTC.

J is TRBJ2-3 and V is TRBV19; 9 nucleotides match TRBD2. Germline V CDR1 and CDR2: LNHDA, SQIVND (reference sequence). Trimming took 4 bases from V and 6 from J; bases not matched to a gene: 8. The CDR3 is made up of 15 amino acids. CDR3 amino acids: CASSRTGTSSDTQYF. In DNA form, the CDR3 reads TGTGCCAGTAGTAGAACCGGGACTAGCTCCGATACGCAGTATTTT.

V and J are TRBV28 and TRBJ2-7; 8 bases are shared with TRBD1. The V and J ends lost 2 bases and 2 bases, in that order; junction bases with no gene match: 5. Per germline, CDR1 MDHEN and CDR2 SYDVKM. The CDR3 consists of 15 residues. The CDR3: CASSLPGGPTYEQYF. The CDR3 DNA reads TGTGCCAGCAGTTTACCAGGGGGCCCTACCTACGAGCAGTACTTC.

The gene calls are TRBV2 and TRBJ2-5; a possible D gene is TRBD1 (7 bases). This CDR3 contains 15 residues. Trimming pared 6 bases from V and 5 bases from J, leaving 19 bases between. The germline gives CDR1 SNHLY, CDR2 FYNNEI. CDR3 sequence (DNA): TGTGCCAGCAGGGGGGCAGGGGGACGGGGGGAGACCCAGTACTTC. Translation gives CASRGAGGRGETQYF.

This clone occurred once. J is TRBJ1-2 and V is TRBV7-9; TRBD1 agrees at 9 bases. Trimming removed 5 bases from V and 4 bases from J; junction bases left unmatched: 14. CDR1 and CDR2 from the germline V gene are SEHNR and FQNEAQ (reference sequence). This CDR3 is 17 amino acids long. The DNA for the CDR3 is TGTGCCAGCAGCCCTCCCCGGGACAGGGACTACATCTATGGCTACACCTTC. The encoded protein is CASSPPRDRDYIYGYTF.

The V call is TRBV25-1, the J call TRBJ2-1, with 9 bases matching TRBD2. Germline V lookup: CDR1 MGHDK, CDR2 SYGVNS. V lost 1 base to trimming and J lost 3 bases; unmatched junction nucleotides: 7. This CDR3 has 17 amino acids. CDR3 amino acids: CASSEWASGTYYNEQFF. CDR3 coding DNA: TGTGCCAGCAGTGAATGGGCTAGCGGGACCTACTACAATGAGCAGTTCTTC.

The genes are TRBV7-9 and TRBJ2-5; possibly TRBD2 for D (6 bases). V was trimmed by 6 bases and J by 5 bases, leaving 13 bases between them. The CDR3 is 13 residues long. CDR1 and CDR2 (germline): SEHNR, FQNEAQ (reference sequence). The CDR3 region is CASRQTSVETQYF. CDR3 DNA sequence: TGTGCCAGCAGACAGACTAGTGTTGAGACCCAGTACTTC.

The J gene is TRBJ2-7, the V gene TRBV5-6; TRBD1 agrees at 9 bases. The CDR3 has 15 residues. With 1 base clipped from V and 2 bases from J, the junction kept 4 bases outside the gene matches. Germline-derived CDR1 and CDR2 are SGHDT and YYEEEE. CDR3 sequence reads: CASSLTGTGPYEQYF. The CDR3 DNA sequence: TGTGCCAGCAGCTTGACCGGGACAGGGCCCTACGAGCAGTACTTC.

This chain's CDR3 is CASSNPDSGGFTDTQYF. In nucleotides, the CDR3 is TGTGCCAGCAGTAATCCTGATAGCGGGGGGTTCACAGATACGCAGTATTTT. V usage is TRBV25-1 and J usage is TRBJ2-3; 10 bases match TRBD2. The trim removed 5 bases at V and 2 bases at J, leaving 10 bases unmatched. CDR1 and CDR2 (germline): MGHDK, SYGVNS. The CDR3 sequence is 17 residues long. The whole variable domain, remainder taken from reference TRBV25-1 and TRBJ2-3, is EADIYQTPRYLVIGTGKKITLECSQTMGHDKMYWYQQDPGMELHLIHYSYGVNSTEKGDLSSESTVSRIRTEHFPLTLESARPSHTSQYLCASSNPDSGGFTDTQYFGPGTRLTVL.

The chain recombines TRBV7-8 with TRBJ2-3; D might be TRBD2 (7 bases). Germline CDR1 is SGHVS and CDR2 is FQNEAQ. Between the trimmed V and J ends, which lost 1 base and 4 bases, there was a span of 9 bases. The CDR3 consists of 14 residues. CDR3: CASSLGGGADTQYF. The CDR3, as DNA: TGTGCCAGCAGCTTAGGAGGGGGGGCAGATACGCAGTATTTT. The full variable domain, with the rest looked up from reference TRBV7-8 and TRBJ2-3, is GAGVSQSPRYKVAKRGQDVALRCDPISGHVSLFWYQQALGQGPEFLTYFQNEAQLDKSGLPSDRFFAERPEGSVSTLKIQRTQQEDSAVYLCASSLGGGADTQYFGPGTRLTVL.

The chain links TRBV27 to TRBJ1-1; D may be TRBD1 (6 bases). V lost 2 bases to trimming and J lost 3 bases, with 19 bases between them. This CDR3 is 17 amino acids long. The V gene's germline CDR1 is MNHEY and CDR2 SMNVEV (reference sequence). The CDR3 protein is CASSLTAPGQFYTEAFF. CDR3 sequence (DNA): TGTGCCAGCAGTTTAACCGCACCGGGACAATTTTACACTGAAGCTTTCTTT.

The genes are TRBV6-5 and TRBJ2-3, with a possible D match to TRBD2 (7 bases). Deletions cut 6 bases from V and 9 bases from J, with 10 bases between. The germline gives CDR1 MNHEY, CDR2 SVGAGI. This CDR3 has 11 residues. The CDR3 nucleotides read TGTGCCAGCAGCCGCGGGGGCACGCAGTATTTT. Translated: CASSRGGTQYF.

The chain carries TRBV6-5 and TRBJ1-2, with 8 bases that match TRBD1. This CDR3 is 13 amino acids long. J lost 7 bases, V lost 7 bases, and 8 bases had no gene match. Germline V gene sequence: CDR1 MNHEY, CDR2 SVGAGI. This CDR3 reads CASTYQGALGYTF. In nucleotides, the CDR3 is TGTGCCAGCACCTATCAGGGGGCGCTTGGCTACACCTTC.

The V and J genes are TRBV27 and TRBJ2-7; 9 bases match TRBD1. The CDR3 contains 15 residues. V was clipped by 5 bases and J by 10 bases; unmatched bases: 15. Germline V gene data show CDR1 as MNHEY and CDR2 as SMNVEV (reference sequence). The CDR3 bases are TGTGCCAGCAGTAGGCCTCCGGGACAGGGAATCGGTCAGTACTTC. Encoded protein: CASSRPPGQGIGQYF.

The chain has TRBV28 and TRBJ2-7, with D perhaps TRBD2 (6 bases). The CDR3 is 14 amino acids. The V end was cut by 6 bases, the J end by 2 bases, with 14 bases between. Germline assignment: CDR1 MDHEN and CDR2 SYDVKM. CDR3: CASSPAGLTYEQYF. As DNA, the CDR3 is TGTGCCAGCAGCCCGGCGGGGCTGACCTACGAGCAGTACTTC. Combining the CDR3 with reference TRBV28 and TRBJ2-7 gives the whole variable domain DVKVTQSSRYLVKRTGEKVFLECVQDMDHENMFWYRQDPGLGLRLIYFSYDVKMKEKGDIPEGYSVSREKKERFSLILESASTNQTSMYLCASSPAGLTYEQYFGPGTRLTVT.

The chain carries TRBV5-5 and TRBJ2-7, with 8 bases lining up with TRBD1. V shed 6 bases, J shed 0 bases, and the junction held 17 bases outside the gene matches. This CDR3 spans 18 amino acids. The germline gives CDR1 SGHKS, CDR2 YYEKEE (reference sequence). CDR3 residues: CASNYRTGSPVSSYEQYF. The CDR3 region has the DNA TGTGCCAGCAACTATCGGACAGGGTCCCCTGTTAGCTCCTACGAGCAGTACTTC.

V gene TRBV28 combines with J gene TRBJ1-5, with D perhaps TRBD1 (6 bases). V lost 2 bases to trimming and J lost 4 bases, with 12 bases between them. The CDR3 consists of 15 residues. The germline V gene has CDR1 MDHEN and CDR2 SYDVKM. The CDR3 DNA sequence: TGTGCCAGCAGTTTAGCCAGGGGCTTTAATCAGCCCCAGCATTTT. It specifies CASSLARGFNQPQHF.

The CDR3 sequence: CASSQGQAGETQYF. The CDR3 DNA sequence: TGCGCCAGCAGCCAGGGACAGGCGGGAGAGACCCAGTACTTC. This chain joins TRBV4-1 and TRBJ2-5; 8 bases map to TRBD1. Germline V gives CDR1 MGHRA, CDR2 YSYEKL. V lost 3 bases and J lost 4; bases outside the gene matches: 4. The CDR3 contains 14 residues.

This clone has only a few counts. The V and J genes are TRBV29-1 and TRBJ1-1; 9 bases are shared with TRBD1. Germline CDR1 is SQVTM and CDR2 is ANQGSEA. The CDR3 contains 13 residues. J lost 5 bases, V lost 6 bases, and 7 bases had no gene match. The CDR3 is CSVGGTGKTEAFF. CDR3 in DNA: TGCAGCGTCGGTGGGACAGGGAAAACTGAAGCTTTCTTT.

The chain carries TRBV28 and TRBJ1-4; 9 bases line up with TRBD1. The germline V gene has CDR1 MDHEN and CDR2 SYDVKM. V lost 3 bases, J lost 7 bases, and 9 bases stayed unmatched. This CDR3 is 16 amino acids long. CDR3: CASSFSPGQGSEKLFF. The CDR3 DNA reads TGTGCCAGCAGTTTCTCTCCGGGACAGGGTTCTGAAAAACTGTTTTTT. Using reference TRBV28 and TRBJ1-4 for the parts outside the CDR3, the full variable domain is DVKVTQSSRYLVKRTGEKVFLECVQDMDHENMFWYRQDPGLGLRLIYFSYDVKMKEKGDIPEGYSVSREKKERFSLILESASTNQTSMYLCASSFSPGQGSEKLFFGSGTQLSVL.

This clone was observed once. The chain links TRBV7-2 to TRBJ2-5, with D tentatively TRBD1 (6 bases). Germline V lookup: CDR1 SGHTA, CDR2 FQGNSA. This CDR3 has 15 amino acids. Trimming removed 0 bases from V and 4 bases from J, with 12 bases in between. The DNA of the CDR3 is TGTGCCAGCAGCTTAGCGGTGACAGGTCGAGAGACCCAGTACTTC. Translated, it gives CASSLAVTGRETQYF.

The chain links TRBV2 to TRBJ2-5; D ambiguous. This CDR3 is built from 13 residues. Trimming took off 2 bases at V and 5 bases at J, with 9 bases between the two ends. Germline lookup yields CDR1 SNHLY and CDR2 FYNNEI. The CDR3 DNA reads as TGTGCCAGCAGTGAAACGCGGATTGAGACCCAGTACTTC. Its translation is CASSETRIETQYF.

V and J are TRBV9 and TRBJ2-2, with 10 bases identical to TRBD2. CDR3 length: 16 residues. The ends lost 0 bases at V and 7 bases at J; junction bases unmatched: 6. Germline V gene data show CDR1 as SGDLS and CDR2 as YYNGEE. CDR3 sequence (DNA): TGTGCCAGCAGCGTAGCAGCGGGAGGGCCGAACGGGGAGCTGTTTTTT. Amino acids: CASSVAAGGPNGELFF.

CDR3 residues: CAIGLANEQYF. The CDR3 DNA is TGTGCCATAGGACTAGCAAACGAGCAGTACTTC. V and J are TRBV28 and TRBJ2-7; 8 bases map to TRBD2. Trimming removed 10 bases from V and 5 bases from J; junction bases left unmatched: 4. CDR1 is MDHEN and CDR2 is SYDVKM in the germline V gene. CDR3 size: 11 residues.